This T cell receptor (beta chain) was sequenced in a study of cytomegalovirus exposure and HLA in healthy donors. Trimming took 3 bases from V and 1 from J, leaving 7 bases between them. CDR1 is SGHTA, CDR2 FQGNSA, per germline. The CDR3 consists of 13 residues. Comment on this clone: Its antigen remains unknown.

Study-wide findings and caveats: Later on, analysis showed that most CMV-associated TCR beta chains appeared to be HLA-restricted.

In the PCR, 60 Vbeta and 13 Jbeta primers were used. Original methodology: The authors later counted 70 million to 80 million unique TCR beta chains, 8.5 million to 13 million of them shared. Profiling relied on immunoSEQ multiplex PCR, and the TCRdb table lists in-frame clones only, not all of them. V and J calls and clone size are as listed in that table; D and trimming were resolved from the DNA. Of fewer than 250,000 clones in the sample, more than 65% are singletons; the top ten hold 2.5% to 4%. Source material: PBMCs. The chain recombines TRBV7-2 with TRBJ2-7; D unclear. The sequence was obtained from a woman between 25 and 40 years old in good health and CMV-seropositive. The CDR3 loop is CASSFAESYEQYF. In DNA form, the CDR3 reads TGTGCCAGCAGCTTCGCGGAGTCCTACGAGCAGTACTTC.